This is a list of T cell receptor beta chains from one sample in a study of T-cell reconstitution after alpha-beta-depleted transplantation in children. TCRdb processed the PCR reads anew with MiXCR; each CDR3 protein has one entry. The sample comprises about 540,000 distinct CDR3 sequences, 18% of which are singletons, and 3.3% rests with the top ten. The specimen comprised PBMCs from the stem cell graft donor, sampled from the stem cell graft. All receptors come from a human donor who donated a stem cell graft to a child with acute lymphoblastic leukemia. Both conserved end residues are part of each CDR3. The D gene is left open where the match is weak. Clone size is shown for a subset of rows, as once, few, many or a class of expanded clone.

CDR3aa: CASRLTGKVNEQYF
CDR3nt: TGTGCCAGCAGATTGACAGGGAAAGTCAATGAGCAGTACTTC
j_gene: TRBJ2-7
abundance: once
d_gene: TRBD1
v_gene: TRBV7-9

CDR3aa: CASSLRVSYEQYF
CDR3nt: TGTGCCAGCAGCTTGCGGGTTTCCTACGAGCAGTACTTC
j_gene: TRBJ2-7
abundance: many
d_gene: .
v_gene: TRBV27

CDR3aa: CASSSTRIETQYF
CDR3nt: TGTGCCAGCAGCTCGACTAGAATCGAGACCCAGTACTTC
j_gene: TRBJ2-5
abundance: .
d_gene: .
v_gene: TRBV7-7

CDR3aa: CASSNPLKGGNTEAFF
CDR3nt: TGTGCCAGCAGCAACCCATTAAAAGGGGGAAACACTGAAGCTTTCTTT
j_gene: TRBJ1-1
abundance: .
d_gene: .
v_gene: TRBV9

CDR3aa: CSVAVAGGFSYNEQFF
CDR3nt: TGCAGCGTTGCCGTAGCGGGAGGTTTTTCCTACAATGAGCAGTTCTTC
j_gene: TRBJ2-1
abundance: .
d_gene: TRBD2
v_gene: TRBV29-1

CDR3aa: CASSAGDNQRGSPLHF
CDR3nt: TGCGCCAGCAGCGCTGGTGACAATCAGAGGGGTTCACCCCTCCACTTT
j_gene: TRBJ1-6
abundance: .
d_gene: .
v_gene: TRBV5-1

CDR3aa: CSARQGGGLSSYNEQFF
CDR3nt: TGCAGTGCTAGACAGGGCGGGGGGTTAAGCTCCTACAATGAGCAGTTCTTC
j_gene: TRBJ2-1
abundance: .
d_gene: TRBD2
v_gene: TRBV20-1

CDR3aa: CSAASGVYNEQFF
CDR3nt: TGCAGTGCTGCTAGCGGAGTCTACAATGAGCAGTTCTTC
j_gene: TRBJ2-1
abundance: .
d_gene: TRBD2
v_gene: TRBV20-1

CDR3aa: CASSLVSGRETQYF
CDR3nt: TGTGCCAGCAGCCTAGTGTCAGGGCGCGAGACCCAGTACTTC
j_gene: TRBJ2-5
abundance: few
d_gene: .
v_gene: TRBV7-8

CDR3aa: CASSLDSATSYNEQFF
CDR3nt: TGCGCCAGCAGCCTGGATAGCGCAACCTCCTACAATGAGCAGTTCTTC
j_gene: TRBJ2-1
abundance: few
d_gene: .
v_gene: TRBV5-1

CDR3aa: CASSLQGADSIQYF
CDR3nt: TGTGCCAGCAGCTTACAGGGGGCGGATAGCATTCAGTACTTC
j_gene: TRBJ2-4
abundance: once
d_gene: TRBD1
v_gene: TRBV13

CDR3aa: CASSLDRDYREQYF
CDR3nt: TGTGCCAGCAGTTTGGACAGGGACTACAGGGAGCAGTACTTC
j_gene: TRBJ2-7
abundance: .
d_gene: .
v_gene: TRBV27

CDR3aa: CASSARASLTSYNSPLHF
CDR3nt: TGTGCCAGCAGCGCCCGGGCCAGCTTGACCTCCTATAATTCACCCCTCCACTTT
j_gene: TRBJ1-6
abundance: .
d_gene: .
v_gene: TRBV9

CDR3aa: CASSYRRKLSNEQFF
CDR3nt: TGTGCCAGCAGTTACCGCAGGAAGCTATCCAATGAGCAGTTCTTC
j_gene: TRBJ2-1
abundance: .
d_gene: .
v_gene: TRBV6-5

CDR3aa: CASSVDSFSTEAFF
CDR3nt: TGCGCCAGCAGCGTTGACAGTTTTTCCACTGAAGCTTTCTTT
j_gene: TRBJ1-1
abundance: few
d_gene: .
v_gene: TRBV5-1